The following is a TCR beta chain sequence with its context. The data were obtained in a study of CD8 T cells in Susac syndrome. Random hexamers were used to reverse transcribe an amount of roughly 0.45 to 1 ug RNA. TCRdb called the immunoSEQ multiplex PCR reads again in MiXCR, with one record for every CDR3 protein. Here the sample spans almost 450,000 distinct CDR3 sequences, approximately 85% being singletons. The CDR3 loop spans 15 amino acids. Trimming removed 3 bases from V and 0 bases from J, with 8 bases in between. The clonotype originates from a human donor with multiple sclerosis. Sequenced: CD8+ T cells from PBMCs. The chain couples TRBV12-3 or TRBV12-4 to TRBJ2-2; no firm D call. Written as DNA, the CDR3 is TGTGCCAGCAGTTTCGGCCAGCCGAACACCGGGGAGCTGTTTTTT. Amino acid sequence: CASSFGQPNTGELFF.